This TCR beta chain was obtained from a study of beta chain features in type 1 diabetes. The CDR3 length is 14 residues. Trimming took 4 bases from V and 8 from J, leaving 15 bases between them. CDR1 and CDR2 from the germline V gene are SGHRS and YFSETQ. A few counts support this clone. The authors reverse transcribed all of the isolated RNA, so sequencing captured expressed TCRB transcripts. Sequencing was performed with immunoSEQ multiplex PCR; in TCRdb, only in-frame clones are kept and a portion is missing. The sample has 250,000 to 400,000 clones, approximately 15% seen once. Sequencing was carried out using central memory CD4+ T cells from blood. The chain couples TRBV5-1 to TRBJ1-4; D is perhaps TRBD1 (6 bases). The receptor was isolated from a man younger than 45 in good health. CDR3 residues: CASSTTGNGEKLFF. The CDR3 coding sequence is TGCGCCAGCAGCACAACAGGGAATGGGGAAAAACTGTTTTTT.